Listed below are T cell receptor beta chains from one sample, sequenced in a study of blood T cell repertoires in COVID-19. Using immunoSEQ multiplex PCR, the repertoire was profiled, and TCRdb retains in-frame clones only, with some absent. The table includes about 250,000 clones, about nine tenths detected once. The specimen was peripheral blood. These receptors were taken from a woman in her fifties or sixties who had recovered from COVID-19. The CDR3 runs from the conserved cysteine through the conserved F or W. D genes are given only for firm matches. Part of the rows lack a size; the others show once, few, many or a class for expanded clones.

V gene	D gene	J gene	clone size	CDR3 DNA	CDR3 protein
TRBV10-3	TRBD1	TRBJ2-7	-	TGTGCCGCCCACGGGACAGGGAAAGACGAGCAGTACTTC	CAAHGTGKDEQYF
TRBV5-4	-	TRBJ1-5	-	TGTGCCAGCAGCTTGTATCCTAGCAATCAGCCCCAGCATTTT	CASSLYPSNQPQHF
TRBV25-1	-	TRBJ1-4	-	TGTGCCAGCAGCCTTCCTGGGGGAGGGGGAGAAAAACTGTTTTTT	CASSLPGGGGEKLFF
TRBV7-7	TRBD1	TRBJ2-5	-	TGTGCTAGCAGCTCGACAGGGGGCGGAGAGACCCAGTACTTC	CASSSTGGGETQYF
TRBV7-6	-	TRBJ1-2	-	TGTGCCAGCAGCCCCAGTCCCAGCTATGGCTACACCTTC	CASSPSPSYGYTF
TRBV19	-	TRBJ1-4	-	TGTGCCACACAGGGAAGATACTATGAAAAACTGTTTTTT	CATQGRYYEKLFF
TRBV6-5	-	TRBJ2-7	-	TGTGCCAGCTATTCAGGGATCCCAACCTACGAGCAGTACTTC	CASYSGIPTYEQYF
TRBV11-3	TRBD2	TRBJ2-7	-	TGTGCCAGCAGCTTGGGCGGGGGCTACGAGCAGTACTTC	CASSLGGGYEQYF
TRBV19	-	TRBJ1-4	-	TGTGCCAGTCGACTGGGTGGAGAAAAACTGTTTTTT	CASRLGGEKLFF
TRBV6-1	-	TRBJ2-7	few	TGTGCCAGCAGTGAATCCAACGAGCAGTACTTC	CASSESNEQYF
TRBV7-8	-	TRBJ2-7	-	TGTGCCAGCAGCCAAAAGCCTGGTCCCTACGAGCAGTACTTC	CASSQKPGPYEQYF
TRBV4-3	TRBD1	TRBJ2-2	-	TGCGCCAGCAGCCAAGCTACTCCGGGACAGGGGAACACCGGGGAGCTGTTTTTT	CASSQATPGQGNTGELFF
TRBV7-2	-	TRBJ2-5	once	TGTGCCAGCAGCTTAGAGGACTCCTCAGAGGCCCAGTACTTC	CASSLEDSSEAQYF
TRBV7-9	-	TRBJ2-7	-	TGTGCCAGCAGCCCTTCGGGGGGCATCTACGAGCAGTACTTC	CASSPSGGIYEQYF
TRBV6-6	-	TRBJ2-5	-	TGTGCCAGCAGCAGGGTAGAGACCCAGTACTTC	CASSRVETQYF
TRBV5-4	TRBD1	TRBJ1-1	-	TGTGCCAGCAGCGCGGGACAGGCCGTGAACACTGAAGCTTTCTTT	CASSAGQAVNTEAFF
TRBV11-1	TRBD1	TRBJ2-1	few	TGTGCCAGCAGGGCAGACAGGGGAGGATACAATGAGCAGTTCTTC	CASRADRGGYNEQFF
TRBV7-2	-	TRBJ1-3	-	TGTGCCAGCAGCTTAGCCCGGGCGGGCGCTGGAAACACCATATATTTT	CASSLARAGAGNTIYF
TRBV6-6	-	TRBJ1-6	-	TGTGCCAGCAGTCCCCAGGGTGCGAGCTCCTATAATTCACCCCTCCACTTT	CASSPQGASSYNSPLHF
TRBV6-5	TRBD1	TRBJ2-1	few	TGTGCCAGCAGTTACAGGGGGCTCGTTGAGCAGTTCTTC	CASSYRGLVEQFF
TRBV7-2	TRBD2	TRBJ2-1	-	TGTGCCAGCAGCGTAGGACTAGACTACAATGAGCAGTTCTTC	CASSVGLDYNEQFF
TRBV7-2	TRBD1	TRBJ1-5	-	TGTGCCAGCAGTCCCGACAGGGGGCTTCAGCCCCAGCATTTT	CASSPDRGLQPQHF
TRBV5-5	TRBD1	TRBJ1-5	-	TGTGCCAGCAGCCACCGGGACAGGGCATATAGCAATCAGCCCCAGCATTTT	CASSHRDRAYSNQPQHF
TRBV7-9	TRBD1	TRBJ2-7	-	TGTGCCAGCAGCTTTAGGGACAGGGAGGACGAGCAGTACTTC	CASSFRDREDEQYF
TRBV2	-	TRBJ2-1	-	TGTGCCAGCAGAGGCGCAGGCAATGAGCAGTTCTTC	CASRGAGNEQFF
TRBV10-3	-	TRBJ2-1	-	TGTGCCATCAGTGGCAGCGGCGATGAGCAGTTCTTC	CAISGSGDEQFF
TRBV7-9	TRBD1	TRBJ2-1	-	TGTGCCAGCAGCCTGGGACAGGGCAATGAGCAGTTCTTC	CASSLGQGNEQFF
TRBV28	-	TRBJ1-3	-	TGTGCCAGCAGTTCTGAGGCGGGAAACACCATATATTTT	CASSSEAGNTIYF
TRBV5-8	TRBD2	TRBJ2-7	-	TGTGCCAGCAGCCCCCGGCTAGCGGGGCCCTACGAGCAGTACTTC	CASSPRLAGPYEQYF
TRBV19	-	TRBJ2-7	few	TGTGCCAGTAGTATAGGAGATATCTACGAGCAGTACTTC	CASSIGDIYEQYF
TRBV5-3	-	TRBJ1-2	-	TGTGCCAGAAGCCCCGCGGGGCCCCCCAGTCGGCAATATGGCTACACCTTC	CARSPAGPPSRQYGYTF
TRBV9	-	TRBJ2-1	-	TGTGCCAGCAGCGTAGGGCCTCGAACCTACAATGAGCAGTTCTTC	CASSVGPRTYNEQFF
TRBV7-3	-	TRBJ2-2	-	TGTGCCAGCAGCCCAAATTGGGCAGGTGCCGGGGAGCTGTTTTTT	CASSPNWAGAGELFF
TRBV2	-	TRBJ1-4	-	TGTGCCAGCAGTCTCCGGGAAGAAAAACTGTTTTTT	CASSLREEKLFF
TRBV18	-	TRBJ2-1	-	TGTGCCAGCTCACCGTTTGAGGTGGGGGGGCTCGATGAGCAGTTCTTC	CASSPFEVGGLDEQFF
TRBV7-8	-	TRBJ2-7	-	TGTGCCAGCAGCACCTTGTACAGGGAGCGGTACGAGCAGTACTTC	CASSTLYRERYEQYF
TRBV27	TRBD1	TRBJ2-7	-	TGTGCCAGCAGTTTTACGCCCCAGGGACAGCATTACGAGCAGTACTTC	CASSFTPQGQHYEQYF
TRBV29-1	TRBD2	TRBJ2-1	-	TGCAGCGTGGTAGCGGGGGTCGTGGGCAATGAGCAGTTCTTC	CSVVAGVVGNEQFF
TRBV7-8	-	TRBJ2-5	-	TGTGCCAGCACGAGGCAACAGGCAAGGTACCAAGAGACCCAGTACTTC	CASTRQQARYQETQYF
TRBV12-3/TRBV12-4	-	TRBJ1-1	few	TGTGCCAGCAACCTACAGGGAGTGAATGAAGCTTTCTTT	CASNLQGVNEAFF
TRBV7-9	TRBD1	TRBJ2-7	-	TGTGCCAGCAGCTCGGATAGGACAGGGGTTTACGAGCAGTACTTC	CASSSDRTGVYEQYF
TRBV7-9	-	TRBJ1-4	few	TGTGCCAGCAGCCCCAGGAGGGTTGCTAATGAAAAACTGTTTTTT	CASSPRRVANEKLFF
TRBV3-1/TRBV3-2	-	TRBJ2-7	-	TGTGCCAGCAGTTCCCAGGGAAACGAGCAGTACTTC	CASSSQGNEQYF
TRBV15	TRBD2	TRBJ2-1	-	TGTGCCACCAGCAGAGTAGTTAGCGGGGGGGCATATGAGCAGTTCTTC	CATSRVVSGGAYEQFF
TRBV4-2	TRBD1	TRBJ1-4	-	TGTGCCAGCAGCCAAGGGGTGACAGGGGGGCGGGAAAAACTGTTTTTT	CASSQGVTGGREKLFF
TRBV10-3	-	TRBJ1-1	once	TGTGCCATCAGTGCTGCGGGCCAAATGAACACTGAAGCTTTCTTT	CAISAAGQMNTEAFF
TRBV28	-	TRBJ2-1	-	TGTGCCAGCATGCCTACCCGGGGGGACATAGGTCACTATGAGCAGTTCTTC	CASMPTRGDIGHYEQFF
TRBV2	TRBD2	TRBJ2-1	-	TGTGCCAGCAGTGGGGGACTAGCGGGGGGCCCCTTCCACAATGAGCAGTTCTTC	CASSGGLAGGPFHNEQFF
TRBV28	-	TRBJ2-3	-	TGTGCCAGCAGTTTGGGACTGGGCACAGATACGCAGTATTTT	CASSLGLGTDTQYF
TRBV7-9	-	TRBJ1-5	-	TGTGCCAGCAGCTTAGCAGGACAGATCAATCAGCCCCAGCATTTT	CASSLAGQINQPQHF
TRBV6-6	TRBD1	TRBJ1-5	once	TGTGCCAGCAGTTTATACAGGGGAGATAATCAGCCCCAGCATTTT	CASSLYRGDNQPQHF
TRBV7-2	TRBD2	TRBJ2-7	-	TGTGCCAGCAGCTTAGGGGCCGGGGGGGCGTACGAGCAGTACTTC	CASSLGAGGAYEQYF
TRBV21-1	-	TRBJ2-4	once	TGTGCCAGCCCAGGGTACCCGGCCAAAAACATTCAGTACTTC	CASPGYPAKNIQYF